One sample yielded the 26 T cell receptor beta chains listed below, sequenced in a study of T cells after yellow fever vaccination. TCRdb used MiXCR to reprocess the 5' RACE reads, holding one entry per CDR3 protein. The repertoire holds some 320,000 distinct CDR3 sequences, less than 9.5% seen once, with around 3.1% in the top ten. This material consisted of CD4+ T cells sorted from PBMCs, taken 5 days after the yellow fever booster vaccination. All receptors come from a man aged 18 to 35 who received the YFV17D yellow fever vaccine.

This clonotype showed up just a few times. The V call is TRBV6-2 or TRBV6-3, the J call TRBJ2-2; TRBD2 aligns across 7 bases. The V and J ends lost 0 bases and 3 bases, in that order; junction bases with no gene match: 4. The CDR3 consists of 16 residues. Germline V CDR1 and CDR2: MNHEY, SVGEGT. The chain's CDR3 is CASSYSTSLDTGELFF. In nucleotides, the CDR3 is TGTGCCAGCAGTTACTCGACTAGCCTCGACACCGGGGAGCTGTTTTTT.

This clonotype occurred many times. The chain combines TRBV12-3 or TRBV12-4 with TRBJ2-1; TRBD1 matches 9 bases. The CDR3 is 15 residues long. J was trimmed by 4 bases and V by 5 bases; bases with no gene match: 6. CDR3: CASSPTGGAYNEQFF. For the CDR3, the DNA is TGTGCCAGCAGTCCCACAGGGGGCGCGTACAATGAGCAGTTCTTC.

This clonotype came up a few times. CDR3: CASRDGVTLSYNEQFF. The CDR3 region has the DNA TGTGCCAGCAGGGATGGGGTAACTCTCTCCTACAATGAGCAGTTCTTC. The V gene is TRBV6-5, the J gene TRBJ2-1; D is unresolved. The CDR3 sequence is 16 residues long. Germline CDR1 MNHEY, CDR2 SVGAGI. Trimming left V 6 bases short and J 0 bases short, with 15 bases between.

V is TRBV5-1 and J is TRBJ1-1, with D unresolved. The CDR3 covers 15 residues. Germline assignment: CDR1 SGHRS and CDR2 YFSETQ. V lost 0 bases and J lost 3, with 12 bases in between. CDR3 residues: CASSLGAPADTEAFF. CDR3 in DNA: TGCGCCAGCAGCTTGGGAGCTCCAGCAGACACTGAAGCTTTCTTT.

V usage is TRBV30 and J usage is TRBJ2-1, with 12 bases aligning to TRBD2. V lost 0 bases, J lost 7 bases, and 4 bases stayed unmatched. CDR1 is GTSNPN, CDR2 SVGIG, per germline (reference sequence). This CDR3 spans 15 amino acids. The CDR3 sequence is CAWSVGLAGINEQFF. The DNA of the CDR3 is TGTGCCTGGAGTGTTGGACTAGCGGGGATAAATGAGCAGTTCTTC.

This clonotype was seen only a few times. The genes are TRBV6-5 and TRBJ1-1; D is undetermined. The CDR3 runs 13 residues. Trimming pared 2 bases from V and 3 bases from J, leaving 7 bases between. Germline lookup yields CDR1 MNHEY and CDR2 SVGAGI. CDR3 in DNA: TGTGCCAGCAGTTACGTCCAGGACACTGAAGCTTTCTTT. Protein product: CASSYVQDTEAFF.

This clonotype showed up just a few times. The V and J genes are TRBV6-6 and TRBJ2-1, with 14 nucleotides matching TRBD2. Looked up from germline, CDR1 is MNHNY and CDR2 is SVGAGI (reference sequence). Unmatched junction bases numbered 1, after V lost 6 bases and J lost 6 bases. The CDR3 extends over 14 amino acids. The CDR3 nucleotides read TGTGCCAGCAGCGGGACTAGCGGGGGCAATGAGCAGTTCTTC. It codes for CASSGTSGGNEQFF.

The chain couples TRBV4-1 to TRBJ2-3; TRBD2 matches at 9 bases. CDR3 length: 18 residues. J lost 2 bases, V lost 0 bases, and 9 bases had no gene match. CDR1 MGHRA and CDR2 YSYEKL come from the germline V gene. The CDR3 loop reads CASSQDPLTSGYTDTQYF. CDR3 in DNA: TGCGCCAGCAGCCAAGATCCACTGACTAGCGGATACACAGATACGCAGTATTTT.

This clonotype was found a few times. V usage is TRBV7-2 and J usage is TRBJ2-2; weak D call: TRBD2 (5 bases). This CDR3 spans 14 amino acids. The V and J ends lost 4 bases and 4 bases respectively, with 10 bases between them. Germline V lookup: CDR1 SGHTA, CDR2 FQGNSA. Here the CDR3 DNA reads TGTGCCAGCAGCTCCTCCGGGGTCACCGGGGAGCTGTTTTTT. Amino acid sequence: CASSSSGVTGELFF.

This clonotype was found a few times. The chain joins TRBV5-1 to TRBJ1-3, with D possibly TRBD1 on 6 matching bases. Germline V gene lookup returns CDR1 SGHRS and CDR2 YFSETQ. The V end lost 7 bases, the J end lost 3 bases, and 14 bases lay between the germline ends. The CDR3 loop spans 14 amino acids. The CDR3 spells CASHTGTSGNTIYF. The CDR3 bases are TGCGCCAGCCATACGGGGACAAGTGGAAACACCATATATTTT.

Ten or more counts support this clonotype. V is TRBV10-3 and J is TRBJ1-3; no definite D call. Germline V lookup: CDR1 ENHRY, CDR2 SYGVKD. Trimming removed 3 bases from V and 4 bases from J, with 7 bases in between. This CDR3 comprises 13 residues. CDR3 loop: CAISEDVGNTIYF. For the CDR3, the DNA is TGTGCCATCAGTGAAGACGTGGGAAACACCATATATTTT.

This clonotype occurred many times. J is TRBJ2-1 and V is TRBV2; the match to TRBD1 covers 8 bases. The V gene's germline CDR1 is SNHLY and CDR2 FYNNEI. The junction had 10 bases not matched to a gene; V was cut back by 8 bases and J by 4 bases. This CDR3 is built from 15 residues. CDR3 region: CASDSGTGSYNEQFF. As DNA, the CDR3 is TGTGCCAGCGACTCCGGGACAGGTTCTTACAATGAGCAGTTCTTC. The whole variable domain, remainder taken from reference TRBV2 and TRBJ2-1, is EPEVTQTPSHQVTQMGQEVILRCVPISNHLYFYWYRQILGQKVEFLVSFYNNEISEKSEIFDDQFSVERPDGSNFTLKIRSTKLEDSAMYFCASDSGTGSYNEQFFGPGTRLTVL.

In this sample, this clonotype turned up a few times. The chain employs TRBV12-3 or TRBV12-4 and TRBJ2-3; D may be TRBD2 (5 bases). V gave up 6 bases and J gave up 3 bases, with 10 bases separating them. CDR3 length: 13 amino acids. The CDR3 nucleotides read TGTGCCAGCAGCGAGGGCGTTACAGATACGCAGTATTTT. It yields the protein CASSEGVTDTQYF.

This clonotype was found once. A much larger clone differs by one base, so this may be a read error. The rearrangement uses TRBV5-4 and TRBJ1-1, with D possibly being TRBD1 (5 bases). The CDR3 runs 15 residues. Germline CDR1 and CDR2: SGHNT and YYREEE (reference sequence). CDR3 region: CASSPGGTLNTEDFF. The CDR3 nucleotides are TGTGCCAGCAGCCCCGGGGGGACCCTGAACACTGAAGATTTCTTT.

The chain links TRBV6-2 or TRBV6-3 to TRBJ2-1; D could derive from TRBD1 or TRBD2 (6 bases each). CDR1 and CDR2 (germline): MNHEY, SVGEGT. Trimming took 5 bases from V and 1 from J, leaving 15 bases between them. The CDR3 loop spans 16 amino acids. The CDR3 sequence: CASSPVRGASYNEQFF. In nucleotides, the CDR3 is TGTGCCAGCAGTCCGGTGAGGGGGGCTTCCTACAATGAGCAGTTCTTC.

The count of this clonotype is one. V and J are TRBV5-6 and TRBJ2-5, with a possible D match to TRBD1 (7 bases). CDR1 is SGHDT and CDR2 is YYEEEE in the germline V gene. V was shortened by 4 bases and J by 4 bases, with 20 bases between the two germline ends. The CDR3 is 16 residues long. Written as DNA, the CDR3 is TGTGCCAGCAGCCCCGGCGGTCCAGGGGGGACAGAGACCCAGTACTTC. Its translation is CASSPGGPGGTETQYF.

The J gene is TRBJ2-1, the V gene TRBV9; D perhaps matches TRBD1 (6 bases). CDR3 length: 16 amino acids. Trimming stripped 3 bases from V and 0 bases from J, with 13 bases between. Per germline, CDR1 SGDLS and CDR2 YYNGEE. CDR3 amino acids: CASSEDSRPSYNEQFF. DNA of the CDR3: TGTGCCAGCAGCGAGGACAGCCGGCCCTCCTACAATGAGCAGTTCTTC.

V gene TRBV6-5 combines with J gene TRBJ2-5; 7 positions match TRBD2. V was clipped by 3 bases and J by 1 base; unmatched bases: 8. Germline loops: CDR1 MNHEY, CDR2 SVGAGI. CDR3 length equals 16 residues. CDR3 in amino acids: CASSYSGLGAQETQYF. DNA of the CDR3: TGTGCCAGCAGTTATAGTGGACTAGGGGCCCAAGAGACCCAGTACTTC.

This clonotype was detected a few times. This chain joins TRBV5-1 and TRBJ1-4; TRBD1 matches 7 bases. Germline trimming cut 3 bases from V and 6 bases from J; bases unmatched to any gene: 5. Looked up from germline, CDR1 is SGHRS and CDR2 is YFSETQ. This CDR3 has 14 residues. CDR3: CASSSGTVYEKLFF. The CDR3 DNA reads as TGCGCCAGCAGCTCCGGGACAGTCTATGAAAAACTGTTTTTT.

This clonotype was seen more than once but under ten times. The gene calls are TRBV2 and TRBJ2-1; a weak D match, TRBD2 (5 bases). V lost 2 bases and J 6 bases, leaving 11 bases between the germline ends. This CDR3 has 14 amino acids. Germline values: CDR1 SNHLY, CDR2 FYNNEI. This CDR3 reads CASSENVALNEQFF. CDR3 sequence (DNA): TGTGCCAGCAGTGAAAACGTAGCGCTCAATGAGCAGTTCTTC. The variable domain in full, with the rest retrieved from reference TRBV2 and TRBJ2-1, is EPEVTQTPSHQVTQMGQEVILRCVPISNHLYFYWYRQILGQKVEFLVSFYNNEISEKSEIFDDQFSVERPDGSNFTLKIRSTKLEDSAMYFCASSENVALNEQFFGPGTRLTVL.

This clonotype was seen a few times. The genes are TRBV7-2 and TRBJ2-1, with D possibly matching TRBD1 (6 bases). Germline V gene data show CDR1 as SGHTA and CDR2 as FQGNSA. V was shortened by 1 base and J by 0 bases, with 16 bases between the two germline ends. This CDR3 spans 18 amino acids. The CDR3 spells CASSLGGHVPSSYNEQFF. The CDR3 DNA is TGTGCCAGCAGCTTAGGGGGACACGTACCGAGCTCCTACAATGAGCAGTTCTTC.

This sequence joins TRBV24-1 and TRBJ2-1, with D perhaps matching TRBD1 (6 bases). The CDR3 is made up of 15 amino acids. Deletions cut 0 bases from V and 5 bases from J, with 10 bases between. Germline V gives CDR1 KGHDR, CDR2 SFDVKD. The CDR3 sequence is CATSDLTGPDNEQFF. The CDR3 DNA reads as TGTGCCACCAGTGATTTGACAGGGCCAGACAATGAGCAGTTCTTC.

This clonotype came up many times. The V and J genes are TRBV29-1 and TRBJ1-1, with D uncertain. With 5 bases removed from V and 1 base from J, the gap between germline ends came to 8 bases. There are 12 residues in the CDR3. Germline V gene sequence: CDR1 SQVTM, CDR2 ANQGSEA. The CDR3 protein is CSVPRENTEAFF. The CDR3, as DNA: TGCAGCGTTCCACGGGAGAACACTGAAGCTTTCTTT.

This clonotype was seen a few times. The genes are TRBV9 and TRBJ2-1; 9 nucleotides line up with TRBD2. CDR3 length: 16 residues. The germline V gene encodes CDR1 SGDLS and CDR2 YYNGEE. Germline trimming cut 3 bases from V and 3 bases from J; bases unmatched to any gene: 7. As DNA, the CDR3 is TGTGCCAGCAGCGGGGGGGCTAGCGGGGACTACAATGAGCAGTTCTTC. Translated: CASSGGASGDYNEQFF.

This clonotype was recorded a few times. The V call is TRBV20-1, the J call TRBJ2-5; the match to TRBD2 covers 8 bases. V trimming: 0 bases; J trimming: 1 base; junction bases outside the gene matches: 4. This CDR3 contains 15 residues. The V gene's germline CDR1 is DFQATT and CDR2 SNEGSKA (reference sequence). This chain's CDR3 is CSARDASGSQETQYF. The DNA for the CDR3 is TGCAGTGCTAGAGATGCCAGCGGGAGCCAAGAGACCCAGTACTTC.

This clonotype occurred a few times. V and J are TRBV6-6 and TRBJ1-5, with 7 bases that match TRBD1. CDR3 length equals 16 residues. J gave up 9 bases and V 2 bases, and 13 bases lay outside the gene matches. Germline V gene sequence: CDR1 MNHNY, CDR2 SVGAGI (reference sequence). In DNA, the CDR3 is TGTGCCAGCAGTTACCCCCTGACAGGGACCGCAGGGCCCCAGCATTTT. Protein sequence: CASSYPLTGTAGPQHF.